This entry is about one T cell receptor beta chain. Its antigen remains unidentified. Base qualities are not at hand, and no much larger clone is one base apart. The data belong to a study of OX40 agonist ivuxolimab in advanced cancers. For context, the study as a whole: Ivuxolimab, which targeted the costimulatory receptor OX40 (CD134), was an agonistic, fully human IgG2 monoclonal antibody. The purpose of peripheral TCRbeta sequencing was to test whether ivuxolimab changed TCR sequence diversity and led to clonal T-cell expansion. In the dose-escalation cohort, roughly 82% of patients were male, and the mean age was approximately 60 years with a range of roughly 23 to 79. Partial responses were achieved by three dose-escalation patients, of whom one had hepatocellular carcinoma and two had cutaneous melanoma. The monotherapy dose-escalation portion (N ≈ 56 patients) of the phase I ivuxolimab trial is reported in the paper. Of the approximately 53 patients in dose escalation, 19 had hepatocellular carcinoma, about 15 had melanoma, 9 had renal cell carcinoma and 9 had head and neck cancer. Intravenous ivuxolimab was administered to patients every 2 weeks at six dose levels: 0.01, 0.1, 0.3, 1.5, 3 and 10 mg/kg. Prior anti-PD-1, anti-PD-L1 or anti-CTLA-4 therapy was permitted, and checkpoint inhibitors had been received by roughly 42% of dose-escalation patients.

The trial excluded patients who had a history of autoimmune disease or who were on systemic immunosuppression. In every dose cohort, peripheral blood was drawn for TCR sequencing at baseline, cycle 4 day 1, and cycle 7 day 1. Samples were obtained from an open-label, multicenter, first-in-human phase I dose-escalation trial of ivuxolimab. Adults with locally advanced or metastatic head and neck squamous cell, hepatocellular, melanoma or renal cell carcinoma were enrolled in the trial. Before TCR sequencing, CD4+ T cells and CD8+ T cells from peripheral blood were sorted into separate populations. Broad study findings and their caveats: Low levels of normalized T-cell clonal expansion were also seen in some patients who did not respond. After ivuxolimab, expanded clones were on average more numerous among CD8+ T cells than among CD4+ T cells. In the 0.1-3.0 mg/kg groups, partial responders were among the patients with the lowest normalized peripheral clonal expansion, particularly in CD8+ T cells. At doses from 0.1 to 3.0 mg/kg, clonal expansion was seen in both CD4+ and CD8+ blood T cells between baseline and week 6. Which antigens the clonally expanded peripheral T cells were specific for was not determined.

Genomic DNA was extracted from sorted cells for sequencing of the TCRbeta CDR3 region. TCRbeta CDR3 regions were sequenced using the immunoSEQ Assay. The immuneACCESS repertoire file appears here via TCRdb, limited to in-frame rearrangements. These files lack a portion of the clones; in checked studies, under half of the deficit traces to unresolved V genes, and the cause of the others is not known. For this sample there are about 78,000 clones; 92% appear just once. The top ten constitute around 2.8% of the sample. The clonotype comes from an adult with an advanced solid tumor such as melanoma, head and neck, liver or kidney cancer. Sequencing was performed on CD4+ or CD8+ T cells sorted from blood, taken in a trial of the OX40 agonist ivuxolimab.

The nucleotide sequence is given as TGTGCCAGCAGCGCTCACCTGGCTCCTGGAAACACCATATATTTT. Its translation reads: CASSAHLAPGNTIYF. The chain links TRBV6-5 with TRBJ1-3; the D segment cannot be called with confidence. The germline V gene encodes CDR1 MNHEY and CDR2 SVGAGI. The CDR3 covers 15 residues, taking in both the cysteine and the phenylalanine. CDR3 DNA is the only sequence kept; it has 45 bases, read in frame from the first base. V is clipped by 6 bases and J by 2 bases, and the sequence between their germline boundaries is 14 bases long.